The 30 T cell receptor beta chains below all came from one sample that was sequenced in a study of blood T cell repertoires in COVID-19. The protocol was immunoSEQ multiplex PCR, while the TCRdb copy is restricted to in-frame clones and leaves out a portion. The sample contains 180,000 or so clones, 80% to 90% of which appear only once. Input material: peripheral blood. The receptors shown here come from a man aged 18 to 35 with active or convalescent COVID-19.

The rearrangement joins TRBV19 to TRBJ1-2; 7 nucleotides match TRBD1. V lost 0 bases and J lost 7; bases outside the gene matches: 2. The CDR3 is 13 amino acids. The germline V gene encodes CDR1 LNHDA and CDR2 SQIVND (reference sequence). The CDR3 is CASSIERQGGYTF. The CDR3 nucleotides are TGTGCCAGTAGTATAGAGCGACAGGGTGGCTACACCTTC.

V usage is TRBV6-5 and J usage is TRBJ2-1; possibly TRBD2 for D (6 bases). The CDR3 has 16 amino acids. V was trimmed by 0 bases and J by 4 bases, leaving 13 bases between them. Per the germline V gene, CDR1 is MNHEY and CDR2 is SVGAGI. This CDR3 reads CASSYSGDGGYNEQFF. CDR3 nucleotide sequence: TGTGCCAGCAGTTACTCGGGGGACGGAGGGTACAATGAGCAGTTCTTC.

This clone was seen just once. V and J are TRBV7-9 and TRBJ2-7, with 7 bases lining up with TRBD1. This CDR3 has 13 residues. With 5 bases clipped from V and 5 bases from J, the junction kept 6 bases outside the gene matches. Germline CDR1 reads SEHNR; CDR2 reads FQNEAQ (reference sequence). Here the CDR3 DNA reads TGTGCCAGCAGCACCCCAACAGGGGACGAGCAGTACTTC. This gives the protein CASSTPTGDEQYF. The complete variable domain, with remaining parts taken from reference TRBV7-9 and TRBJ2-7, reads DTGVSQNPRHKITKRGQNVTFRCDPISEHNRLYWYRQTLGQGPEFLTYFQNEAQLEKSRLLSDRFSAERPKGSFSTLEIQRTEQGDSAMYLCASSTPTGDEQYFGPGTRLTVT.

V and J are TRBV7-6 and TRBJ2-1, with 7 bases identical to TRBD2. Germline V CDR1 and CDR2: SGHVS, FNYEAQ. This CDR3 region has 17 residues. V dropped 1 base and J dropped 0; count of bases not matched to a gene: 6. As DNA, the CDR3 is TGTGCCAGCAGCTTAGTGGCGGGGGTGAGCTCCTACAATGAGCAGTTCTTC. Translated, it gives CASSLVAGVSSYNEQFF.

The chain combines TRBV2 with TRBJ1-2; TRBD1 might be the D (6 bases). Per the germline V gene, CDR1 is SNHLY and CDR2 is FYNNEI. The ends were cut back, 8 bases at V and 0 bases at J, with 22 bases in the middle. The CDR3 spans 17 residues. The CDR3 loop is CASPGGDRKSSNYGYTF. The CDR3 DNA reads TGTGCCAGCCCGGGGGGAGACAGGAAGAGTTCTAACTATGGCTACACCTTC.

The chain combines TRBV6-1 with TRBJ1-6; D is ambiguous. V was pared by 3 bases and J by 5 bases, with 11 bases between. Germline loops: CDR1 MNHNS, CDR2 SASEGT. The CDR3 consists of 15 residues. CDR3 DNA: TGTGCCAGCAGTGAGGCAGGTTGGGATAATTCACCCCTCCACTTT. It codes for CASSEAGWDNSPLHF.

In nucleotides, the CDR3 is TGTGCCAGCAGCCCTTCTCGGCGGGTGGCCGGGGAGCTGTTTTTT. Residues: CASSPSRRVAGELFF. The chain combines TRBV11-2 with TRBJ2-2; TRBD2 might be the D (5 bases). The germline V gene encodes CDR1 SGHAT and CDR2 FQNNGV. The CDR3 contains 15 residues. V lost 5 bases and J 6 bases, leaving 16 bases between the germline ends. Variable domain in full (rest from reference TRBV11-2 and TRBJ2-2): EAGVAQSPRYKIIEKRQSVAFWCNPISGHATLYWYQQILGQGPKLLIQFQNNGVVDDSQLPKDRFSAERLKGVDSTLKIQPAKLEDSAVYLCASSPSRRVAGELFFGEGSRLTVL.

The rearrangement links TRBV24-1 to TRBJ1-1; D is ambiguous. This CDR3 spans 13 amino acids. V was shortened by 3 bases and J by 4 bases, with 8 bases between the two germline ends. CDR1 is KGHDR, CDR2 SFDVKD, per germline. The CDR3 DNA follows: TGTGCCACCAGTGATCAATCAATCACTGAAGCTTTCTTT. Amino acids: CATSDQSITEAFF.

The chain is built from TRBV11-3 and TRBJ1-1, with D perhaps matching TRBD1 (5 bases). Trimming removed 4 bases from V and 1 base from J, with 7 bases in between. Germline V CDR1 and CDR2: SGHNT, YENEEA. The CDR3 loop spans 13 amino acids. In DNA, the CDR3 is TGTGCCAGCAGCTGGGGGGAGAACACTGAAGCTTTCTTT. This encodes CASSWGENTEAFF.

The chain's CDR3 is CASSVDREAYEQYV. CDR3 nucleotides: TGCGCCAGCAGCGTGGACAGGGAAGCCTACGAGCAGTACGTC. The chain uses TRBV5-1 and TRBJ2-7; 8 bases line up with TRBD1. CDR1 and CDR2 (germline): SGHRS, YFSETQ. Trimming cost V 4 bases and J 2 bases; bases outside gene matches: 5. CDR3 length equals 14 residues.

This chain connects TRBV6-7 to TRBJ1-1; D not resolved. TRBV6-7 is identified as an open reading frame with a role that is uncertain. The germline V and J ends were trimmed by 2 bases and 1 base, with 5 bases remaining between them. There are 13 residues in the CDR3. Here the CDR3 DNA reads TGTGCCAGCAGTTACCCCGGGAACACTGAAGCTTTCTTT. Translating it yields CASSYPGNTEAFF.

The genes are TRBV2 and TRBJ2-2; 9 bases map to TRBD2. V shed 7 bases and J 4 bases; nucleotides not matched to a gene: 4. This CDR3 comprises 14 residues. In germline, CDR1 is SNHLY, CDR2 FYNNEI. CDR3 bases: TGTGCCAGCAACCTAGCGGGACCCACCGGGGAGCTGTTTTTT. It is translated as CASNLAGPTGELFF.

In regard to this clone: Other nucleotide sequences in the sample specify the same CDR3. The chain uses TRBV30 and TRBJ1-1; D uncertain. This CDR3 region has 12 residues. Trimming cost V 3 bases and J 1 base, with 6 bases left between them. Per germline, CDR1 GTSNPN and CDR2 SVGIG (reference sequence). The CDR3 DNA is TGTGCCTGGAGGACGGGGAACACTGAAGCTTTCTTT. Translation: CAWRTGNTEAFF.

The chain is built from TRBV10-3 and TRBJ2-3, with TRBD2 matching over 7 bases. This CDR3 contains 15 residues. CDR1 is ENHRY, CDR2 SYGVKD, per germline. Losses at the gene ends were 7 bases for V and 0 bases for J; bases not matched to a gene: 7. The CDR3 sequence: CAIKGGSSSTDTQYF. The CDR3, as DNA: TGTGCCATCAAGGGCGGGAGCTCCAGCACAGATACGCAGTATTTT.

The chain couples TRBV29-1 to TRBJ1-1; D unresolved. The CDR3 consists of 12 residues. V was cut by 6 bases and J by 0 bases, with 8 bases left in between. CDR1 SQVTM and CDR2 ANQGSEA come from the germline V gene. This chain's CDR3 is CSVKLMNTEAFF. The DNA of the CDR3 is TGCAGCGTGAAACTGATGAACACTGAAGCTTTCTTT.

V and J are TRBV5-1 and TRBJ2-3; a possible D gene is TRBD2 (6 bases). V was cut by 4 bases and J by 0 bases, with 15 bases left in between. The length of the CDR3 is 16 residues. CDR1 is SGHRS and CDR2 is YFSETQ in the germline V gene. The chain's CDR3 is CASSVGRSWSTDTQYF. DNA for the CDR3: TGCGCCAGCAGCGTTGGGAGGAGTTGGAGCACAGATACGCAGTATTTT.

The chain carries TRBV27 and TRBJ2-7, with D perhaps TRBD1 (5 bases). The germline V and J ends were trimmed by 6 bases and 0 bases, with 12 bases remaining between them. This CDR3 contains 14 residues. CDR1 is MNHEY and CDR2 is SMNVEV in the germline V gene (reference sequence). CDR3 sequence: CASRPARDSYEQYV. As DNA, the CDR3 is TGTGCCAGCAGACCCGCCAGGGACTCCTACGAGCAGTACGTC.

The CDR3 loop is CASSLGAIAFF. DNA of the CDR3: TGTGCCAGCAGTTTAGGGGCCATAGCTTTCTTT. V usage is TRBV12-3 or TRBV12-4 and J usage is TRBJ1-1; D unresolved. The CDR3 covers 11 residues. Trimming removed 1 base from V and 10 bases from J, with 7 bases in between.

This chain links TRBV10-3 with TRBJ1-1; the D is unclear. CDR1 is ENHRY, CDR2 SYGVKD, per germline. CDR3 length equals 12 residues. V dropped 8 bases and J dropped 7 bases, with 14 bases sitting between them. The CDR3 DNA is TGTGCCATCGGATCGAGGGAGAATGAAGCTTTCTTT. As protein: CAIGSRENEAFF.

This chain links TRBV24-1 with TRBJ1-2; 8 bases line up with TRBD1. The V segment lost 4 bases and the J segment 4 bases; nucleotides outside the gene matches: 10. Germline values: CDR1 KGHDR, CDR2 SFDVKD. This CDR3 has 16 residues. CDR3 loop: CATSDRKTGELYGYTF. CDR3 nucleotide sequence: TGTGCCACCAGTGACCGGAAGACAGGGGAGCTCTATGGCTACACCTTC.

The chain links TRBV5-5 to TRBJ1-1; 8 nucleotides align to TRBD1. The CDR3 covers 16 residues. After removal of 3 bases from V and 0 bases from J, the junction contained 7 bases not matched to a gene. The germline V gene has CDR1 SGHKS and CDR2 YYEKEE (reference sequence). CDR3 loop: CASSSGQGGLNTEAFF. The CDR3 DNA is TGTGCCAGCAGCTCTGGACAGGGTGGCCTGAACACTGAAGCTTTCTTT.

The CDR3 protein is CASSRYQGPRTDTQYF. The CDR3 DNA reads as TGTGCCAGCAGTCGATACCAGGGGCCCCGCACAGATACGCAGTATTTT. This chain uses TRBV6-6 with TRBJ2-3; TRBD1 might be the D (6 bases). Per germline, CDR1 MNHNY and CDR2 SVGAGI (reference sequence). The CDR3 covers 16 residues. The V and J ends lost 5 bases and 1 base respectively, with 16 bases between them.

V gene TRBV5-4 combines with J gene TRBJ2-2; weak D call: TRBD2 (6 bases). Trimming shortened V by 0 bases and J by 0 bases, and 12 bases separated the two germline ends. The CDR3 is 17 amino acids. The germline gives CDR1 SGHNT, CDR2 YYREEE (reference sequence). In DNA form, the CDR3 reads TGTGCCAGCAGCTTGGTCTCAACGGGAGCGAACACCGGGGAGCTGTTTTTT. As protein: CASSLVSTGANTGELFF.

This clone is a singleton in its sample. The chain has TRBV10-3 and TRBJ1-2, with 7 bases matching TRBD1. Germline lookup yields CDR1 ENHRY and CDR2 SYGVKD. The CDR3 length is 13 residues. Unmatched junction bases numbered 10, after V lost 7 bases and J lost 8 bases. CDR3: CAITTDRVAGYTF. CDR3 coding DNA: TGTGCCATCACCACCGACAGGGTTGCAGGCTACACCTTC.

The chain has TRBV6-5 and TRBJ2-7, with no clear D. This CDR3 region has 13 residues. V lost 0 bases, J lost 6 bases, and 9 bases lay in between. Germline V gives CDR1 MNHEY, CDR2 SVGAGI. This CDR3 reads CASSYSAVTEQYV. CDR3 coding DNA: TGTGCCAGCAGTTACTCCGCGGTTACCGAGCAGTACGTC.

The chain combines TRBV23-1 with TRBJ1-5; 7 bases match TRBD1. TRBV23-1 is noted as an ORF with a role that remains uncertain. V lost 8 bases to trimming and J lost 5 bases; unmatched junction nucleotides: 12. The CDR3 runs 15 residues. The CDR3 DNA sequence: TGCGCCAGCCGAAAGGGCCGGACAGGCGATCAGCCCCAGCATTTT. This encodes CASRKGRTGDQPQHF.

This clone came up once. The chain links TRBV5-1 to TRBJ1-2; 10 bases agree with TRBD1. This CDR3 comprises 15 residues. The V gene's germline CDR1 is SGHRS and CDR2 YFSETQ. Unmatched junction bases numbered 10, after V lost 4 bases and J lost 7 bases. As DNA, the CDR3 is TGCGCCAGCAGCGAAGGACAGGGGGTCCCCATTGGCTACACCTTC. Protein: CASSEGQGVPIGYTF.

This clone was detected once. The rearrangement uses TRBV4-2 and TRBJ1-4; D gene unclear. Looked up from germline, CDR1 is LGHNA and CDR2 is YNFKEQ. The CDR3 has 15 amino acids. The germline V and J ends were trimmed by 6 bases and 8 bases, with 19 bases remaining between them. The CDR3 bases are TGTGCCAGCAGTAGCCGAGGAGGGTTGGAGGAAAAACTGTTTTTT. Protein sequence: CASSSRGGLEEKLFF.

The chain combines TRBV5-1 with TRBJ2-7, with a possible D match to TRBD1 (5 bases). Germline values: CDR1 SGHRS, CDR2 YFSETQ. This CDR3 contains 14 residues. Trimming took off 3 bases at V and 0 bases at J, with 10 bases between the two ends. DNA of the CDR3: TGCGCCAGCAGCTCCCAGGGCAGCTCCTACGAGCAGTACTTC. Protein product: CASSSQGSSYEQYF. Based on the CDR3 plus reference TRBV5-1 and TRBJ2-7, the full variable domain is KAGVTQTPRYLIKTRGQQVTLSCSPISGHRSVSWYQQTPGQGLQFLFEYFSETQRNKGNFPGRFSGRQFSNSRSEMNVSTLELGDSALYLCASSSQGSSYEQYFGPGTRLTVT.

The rearrangement links TRBV11-1 to TRBJ2-7; D is unresolved. Germline V gene data show CDR1 as SGHAT and CDR2 as FQDESV (reference sequence). CDR3 length equals 14 residues. V dropped 1 base and J dropped 6 bases, with 13 bases sitting between them. As DNA, the CDR3 is TGTGCCAGCAGCTTAGTGACTCCTGCCGGCGAGCAGTACTTC. Translation: CASSLVTPAGEQYF.